This T cell receptor beta chain derives from a study of OX40 agonist ivuxolimab in advanced cancers. Study in general: Ivuxolimab, an antibody acting as an agonist of OX40 (CD134), was used to treat patients. Intravenous ivuxolimab was administered to patients every 2 weeks at 0.01 to 10 mg/kg. Under the entry rules, prior anti-PD-1, anti-PD-L1 or anti-CTLA-4 therapy was allowed, and roughly 43% had some. Patients assigned to dose escalation were diagnosed with hepatocellular carcinoma, melanoma, renal cell or head and neck cancer.

TCRdb's table, derived via immunoSEQ multiplex PCR, lists solely in-frame clones and lacks some. This table holds 35,000 to 50,000 clones, 92% found once. CDR3 size: 15 residues. The V end was cut by 2 bases, the J end by 3 bases, with 12 bases between. From germline, CDR1 is KGHSH and CDR2 LQKENI. The sample consisted of CD4+ or CD8+ T cells sorted from blood, taken in a trial of the OX40 agonist ivuxolimab. The chain joins TRBV18 to TRBJ2-3; D is possibly TRBD1 (6 bases). The sequence was obtained from an adult with an advanced solid tumor such as melanoma, head and neck, liver or kidney cancer. CDR3 coding DNA: TGTGCCAGCTCACCAAGACAGGAGAGTACAGATACGCAGTATTTT. Its translation: CASSPRQESTDTQYF.